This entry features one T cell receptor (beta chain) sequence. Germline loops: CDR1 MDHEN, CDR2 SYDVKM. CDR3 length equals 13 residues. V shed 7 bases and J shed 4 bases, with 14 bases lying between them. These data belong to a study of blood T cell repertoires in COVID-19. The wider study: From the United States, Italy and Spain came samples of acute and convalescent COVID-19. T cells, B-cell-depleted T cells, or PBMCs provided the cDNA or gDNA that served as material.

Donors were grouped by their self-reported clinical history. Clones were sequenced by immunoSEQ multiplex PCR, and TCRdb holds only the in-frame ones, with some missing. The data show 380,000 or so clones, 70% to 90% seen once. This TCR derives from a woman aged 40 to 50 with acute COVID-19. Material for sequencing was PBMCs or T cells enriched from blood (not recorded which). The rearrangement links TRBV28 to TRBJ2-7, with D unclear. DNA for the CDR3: TGTGCCAGCACCCGATCTCCTAGGTACGAGCAGTACTTC. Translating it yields CASTRSPRYEQYF.